This TCR beta chain was found in a study of OX40 agonist ivuxolimab in advanced cancers. For the wider study: Ivuxolimab was a fully human IgG2 agonistic monoclonal antibody targeting the costimulatory receptor OX40 (CD134). Intravenous ivuxolimab was administered to patients every 2 weeks at six dose levels: 0.01, 0.1, 0.3, 1.5, 3 and 10 mg/kg. Of the 50 to 55 dose-escalation patients, hepatocellular carcinoma was present in around 20, melanoma in around 15, renal cell carcinoma in 9 and head and neck cancer in 9. In the dose-escalation cohort, more than 75% of patients were male, and the mean age was around 60 years, with a range of 23 to 79. Patients were allowed to have had prior anti-PD-1, anti-PD-L1 or anti-CTLA-4 therapy, and 40% to 45% of the dose-escalation patients had been treated with checkpoint inhibitors. Partial responses occurred in three dose-escalation patients: two with cutaneous melanoma and one with hepatocellular carcinoma. The purpose of peripheral TCRbeta sequencing was to test whether ivuxolimab changed TCR sequence diversity and led to clonal T-cell expansion. The paper describes the monotherapy dose-escalation part (N ≈ 51 patients) of the phase I trial of ivuxolimab.

The trial excluded patients who had a history of autoimmune disease or were on systemic immunosuppression. In every dose cohort, peripheral blood was drawn for TCR sequencing at baseline, cycle 4 day 1, and cycle 7 day 1. Samples came from an open-label, multicenter, first-in-human phase I dose-escalation trial of ivuxolimab. The trial enrolled adults with locally advanced or metastatic head and neck squamous cell, hepatocellular, melanoma or renal cell carcinoma. Before TCR sequencing, CD4+ T cells and CD8+ T cells from peripheral blood were sorted into separate populations. This clone was detected only once. What antigen it recognizes has not been identified. Per-base quality was not reported, and no clone a single base away is much larger than it. The germline V gene specifies SGHDT as CDR1 and YYEEEE as CDR2. The CDR3 spans 11 residues, from the cysteine through the phenylalanine. The CDR3 DNA has 33 bases and is translated from base 1. Trimming costs V 0 bases and J 6 bases, and their ends lie 4 bases apart.

General study outcomes and caveats: Low levels of normalized T-cell clonal expansion were also seen in some nonresponding patients. In partial responders in the 0.1-3.0 mg/kg groups, normalized peripheral clonal expansion was found to be among the lowest, especially among CD8+ T cells. On average, CD8+ T cells showed more expanded clones than CD4+ T cells after ivuxolimab. Which antigens the clonally expanded peripheral T cells were specific for was not determined. At doses of 0.1 to 3.0 mg/kg, clonal expansion of both CD4+ and CD8+ blood T cells was observed from baseline to week 6.

For sequencing of the TCRbeta CDR3 region, genomic DNA was extracted from the sorted cells. TCRbeta CDR3 regions were sequenced using the immunoSEQ Assay. TCRdb took over this immuneACCESS table, retaining in-frame rearrangements with V and J assigned. Such tables are incomplete; in checked studies, under half of the missing clones stem from an unresolved V gene, and the remainder is unexplained. This sample holds 20,000 or so clones; 86% were observed only once. Jointly, the top ten make up around 30% of the sample. Sequencing used CD4+ or CD8+ T cells sorted from blood, obtained in a trial of the OX40 agonist ivuxolimab. The chain was built from TRBV5-6 and TRBJ2-7, with no D gene named confidently. The source of this sequence is an adult with an advanced solid tumor such as melanoma, head and neck, liver or kidney cancer. The CDR3 reads as follows: CASSLDSEQYF. The bases read TGTGCCAGCAGCTTGGATAGCGAGCAGTACTTC.